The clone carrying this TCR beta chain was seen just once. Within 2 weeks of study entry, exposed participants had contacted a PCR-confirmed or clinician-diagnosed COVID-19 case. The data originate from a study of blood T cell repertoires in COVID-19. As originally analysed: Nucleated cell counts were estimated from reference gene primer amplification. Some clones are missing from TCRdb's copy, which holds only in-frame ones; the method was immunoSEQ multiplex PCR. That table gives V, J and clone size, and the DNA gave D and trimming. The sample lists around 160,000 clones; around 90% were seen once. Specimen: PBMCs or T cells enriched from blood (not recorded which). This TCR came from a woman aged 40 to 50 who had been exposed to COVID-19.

The CDR3 DNA follows: TGTGCCAGCAGCAGTGGTATGAGGGCCATGAACACTGAAGCTTTCTTT. Protein sequence: CASSSGMRAMNTEAFF. This sequence joins TRBV11-2 and TRBJ1-1, with unresolved D. CDR1 and CDR2 (germline): SGHAT, FQNNGV. The CDR3 has 16 residues. Trimming shortened V by 5 bases and J by 0 bases, and 16 bases separated the two germline ends. The entire variable domain, with the rest obtained from reference TRBV11-2 and TRBJ1-1, is as follows: EAGVAQSPRYKIIEKRQSVAFWCNPISGHATLYWYQQILGQGPKLLIQFQNNGVVDDSQLPKDRFSAERLKGVDSTLKIQPAKLEDSAVYLCASSSGMRAMNTEAFFGQGTRLTVV.